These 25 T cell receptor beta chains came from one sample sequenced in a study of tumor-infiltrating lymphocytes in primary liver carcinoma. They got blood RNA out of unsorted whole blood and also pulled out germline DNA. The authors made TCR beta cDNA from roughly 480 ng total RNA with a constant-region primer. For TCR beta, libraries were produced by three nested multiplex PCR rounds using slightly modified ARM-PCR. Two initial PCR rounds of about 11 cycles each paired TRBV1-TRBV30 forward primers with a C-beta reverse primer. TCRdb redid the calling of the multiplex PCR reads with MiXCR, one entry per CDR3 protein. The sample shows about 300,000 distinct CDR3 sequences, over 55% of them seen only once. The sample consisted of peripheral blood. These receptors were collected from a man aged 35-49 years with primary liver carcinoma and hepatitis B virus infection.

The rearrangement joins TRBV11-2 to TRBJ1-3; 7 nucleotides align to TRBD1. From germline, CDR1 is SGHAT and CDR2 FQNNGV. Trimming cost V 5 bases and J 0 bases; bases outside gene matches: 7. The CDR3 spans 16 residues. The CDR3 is CASSRGQIPSGNTIYF. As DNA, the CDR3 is TGTGCCAGCAGCCGGGGACAGATCCCCTCTGGAAACACCATATATTTT.

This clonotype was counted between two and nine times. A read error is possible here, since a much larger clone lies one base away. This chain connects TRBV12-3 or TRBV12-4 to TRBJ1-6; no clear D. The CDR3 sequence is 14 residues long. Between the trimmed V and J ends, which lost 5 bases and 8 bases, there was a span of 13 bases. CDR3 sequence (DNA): TGTGCCAGCAGTCCCAGGATCTCGGATTCACCCCTCCACTTT. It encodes CASSPRISDSPLHF.

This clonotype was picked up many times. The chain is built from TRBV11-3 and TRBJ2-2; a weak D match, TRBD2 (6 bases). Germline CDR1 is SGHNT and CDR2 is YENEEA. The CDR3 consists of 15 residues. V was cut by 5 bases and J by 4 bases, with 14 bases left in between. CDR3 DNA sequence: TGTGCCAGCAGCCACCGGGACTCTTCCACCGGGGAGCTGTTTTTT. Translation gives CASSHRDSSTGELFF. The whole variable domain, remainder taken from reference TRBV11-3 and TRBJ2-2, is EAGVVQSPRYKIIEKKQPVAFWCNPISGHNTLYWYLQNLGQGPELLIRYENEEAVDDSQLPKDRFSAERLKGVDSTLKIQPAELGDSAVYLCASSHRDSSTGELFFGEGSRLTVL.

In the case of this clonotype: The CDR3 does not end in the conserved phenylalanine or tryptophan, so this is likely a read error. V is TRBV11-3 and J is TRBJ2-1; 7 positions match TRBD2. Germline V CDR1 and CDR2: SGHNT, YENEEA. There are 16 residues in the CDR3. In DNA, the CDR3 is TGTACCAGCAGCTTAGGGCTACTGGCGGGAGATGGTGAGCAGTTCATC. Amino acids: CTSSLGLLAGDGEQFI.

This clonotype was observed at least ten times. DNA for the CDR3: TGTGCCAGCAGGGGACAGGGGAATTCACCCCTCCACTTT. Translated: CASRGQGNSPLHF. This chain connects TRBV6-1 to TRBJ1-6; the match to TRBD1 covers 10 bases. This CDR3 contains 13 residues. The V gene's germline CDR1 is MNHNS and CDR2 SASEGT. V was pared by 6 bases and J by 7 bases, with 0 bases of the junction left unmatched.

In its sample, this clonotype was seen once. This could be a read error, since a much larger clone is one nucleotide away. CDR3 DNA: TGTGCCATCAGTCATGATTACGGGGATAGCAATCAGCCCCAGCATTTT. Translating it yields CAISHDYGDSNQPQHF. The rearrangement joins TRBV10-3 to TRBJ1-5; D unresolved. V dropped 5 bases and J dropped 0 bases, with 14 bases sitting between them. The germline gives CDR1 ENHRY, CDR2 SYGVKD. CDR3 size: 16 residues.

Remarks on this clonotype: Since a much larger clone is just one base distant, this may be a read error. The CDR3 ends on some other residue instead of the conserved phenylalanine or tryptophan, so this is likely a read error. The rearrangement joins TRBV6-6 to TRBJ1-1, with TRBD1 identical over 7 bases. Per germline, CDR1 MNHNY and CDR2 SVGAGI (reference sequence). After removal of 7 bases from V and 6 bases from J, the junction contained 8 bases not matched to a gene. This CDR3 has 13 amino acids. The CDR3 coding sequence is TGTGCCAGCACCCTAACAGGGGACTCTGAAGCTTTCCTT. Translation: CASTLTGDSEAFL.

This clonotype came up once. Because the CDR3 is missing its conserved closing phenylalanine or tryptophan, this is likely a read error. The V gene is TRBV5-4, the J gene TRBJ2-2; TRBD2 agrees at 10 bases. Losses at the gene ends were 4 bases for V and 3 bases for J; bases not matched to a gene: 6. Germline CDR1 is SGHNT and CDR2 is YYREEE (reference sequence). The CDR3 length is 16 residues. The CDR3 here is CASSGPLAGDTGELFS. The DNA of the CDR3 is TGTGCCAGCAGCGGGCCGCTAGCGGGGGACACCGGGGAGCTGTTTTCT.

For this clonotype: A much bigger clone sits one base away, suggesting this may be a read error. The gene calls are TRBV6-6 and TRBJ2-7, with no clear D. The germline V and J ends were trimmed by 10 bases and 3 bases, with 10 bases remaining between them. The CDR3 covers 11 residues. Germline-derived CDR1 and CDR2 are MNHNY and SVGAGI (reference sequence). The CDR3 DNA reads TGTGCCATCAGCAAGTTCTACGAGCAGTACTTC. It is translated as CAISKFYEQYF.

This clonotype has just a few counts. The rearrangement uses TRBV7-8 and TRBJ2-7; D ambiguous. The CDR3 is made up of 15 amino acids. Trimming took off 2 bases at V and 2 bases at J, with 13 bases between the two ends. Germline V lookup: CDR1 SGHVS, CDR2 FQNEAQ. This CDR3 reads CASSLPRLAPYEQYF. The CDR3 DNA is TGTGCCAGCAGCTTACCGAGGTTAGCCCCCTACGAGCAGTACTTC.

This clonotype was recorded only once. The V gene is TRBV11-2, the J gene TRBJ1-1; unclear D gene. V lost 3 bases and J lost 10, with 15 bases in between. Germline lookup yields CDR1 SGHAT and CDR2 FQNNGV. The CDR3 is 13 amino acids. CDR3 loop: CASSLSGQVGAFF. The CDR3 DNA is TGTGCCAGCAGCTTGTCTGGCCAGGTGGGAGCTTTCTTT.

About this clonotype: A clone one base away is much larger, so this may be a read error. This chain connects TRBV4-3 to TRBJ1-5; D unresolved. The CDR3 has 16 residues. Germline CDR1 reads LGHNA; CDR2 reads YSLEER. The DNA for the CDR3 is TGCGCCAGCAGCCAAGCGTCTCGCAGGATTAATCAGTCCCAGCATTTT. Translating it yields CASSQASRRINQSQHF.

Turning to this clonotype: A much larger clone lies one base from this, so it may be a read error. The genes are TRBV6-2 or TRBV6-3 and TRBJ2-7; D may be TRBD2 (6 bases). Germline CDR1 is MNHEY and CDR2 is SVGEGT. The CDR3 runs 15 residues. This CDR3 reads CASSCMTGDSDEQYF. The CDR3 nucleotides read TGTGCCAGCAGTTGCATGACGGGAGACTCCGACGAGCAGTACTTC.

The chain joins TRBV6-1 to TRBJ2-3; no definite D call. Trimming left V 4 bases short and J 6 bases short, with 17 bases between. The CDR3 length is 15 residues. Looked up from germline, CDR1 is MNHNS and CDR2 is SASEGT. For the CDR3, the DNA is TGTGCCAGCAGTGCCCCGACTGGAAGGTGGGATACGCAGTATTTT. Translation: CASSAPTGRWDTQYF.

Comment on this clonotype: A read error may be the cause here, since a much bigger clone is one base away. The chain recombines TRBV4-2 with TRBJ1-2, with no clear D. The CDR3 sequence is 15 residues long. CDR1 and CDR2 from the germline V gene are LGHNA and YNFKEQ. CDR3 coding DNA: TGTGCCAGCAGCCAAGATCCTGCTGCTAACTATGGCTACAACTTC. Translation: CASSQDPAANYGYNF.

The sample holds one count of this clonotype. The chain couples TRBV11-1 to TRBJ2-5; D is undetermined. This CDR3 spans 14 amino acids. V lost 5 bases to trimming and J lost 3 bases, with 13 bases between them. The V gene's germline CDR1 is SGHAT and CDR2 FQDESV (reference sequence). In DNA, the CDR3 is TGTGCCAGCAGCAAAGTGACAAGGAAAGAGACCCAGTACTTC. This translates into CASSKVTRKETQYF.

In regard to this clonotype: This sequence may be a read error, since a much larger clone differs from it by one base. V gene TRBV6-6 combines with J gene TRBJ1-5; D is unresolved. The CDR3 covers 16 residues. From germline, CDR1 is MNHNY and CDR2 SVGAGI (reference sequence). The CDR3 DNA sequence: TGTACCAGTCGCCGCGCGGGTTCTTATAGCAATCAGCCCCAGCATTTT. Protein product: CTSRRAGSYSNQPQHF.

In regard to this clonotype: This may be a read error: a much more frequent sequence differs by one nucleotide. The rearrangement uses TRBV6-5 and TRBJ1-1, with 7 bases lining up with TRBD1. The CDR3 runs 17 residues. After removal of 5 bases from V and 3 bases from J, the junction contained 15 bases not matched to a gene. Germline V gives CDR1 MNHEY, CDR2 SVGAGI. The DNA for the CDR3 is TGTGCCAGCAGTCGGGAGATCCAACAGGGGATCTACACTGAAGCTTTCTTT. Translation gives CASSREIQQGIYTEAFF.

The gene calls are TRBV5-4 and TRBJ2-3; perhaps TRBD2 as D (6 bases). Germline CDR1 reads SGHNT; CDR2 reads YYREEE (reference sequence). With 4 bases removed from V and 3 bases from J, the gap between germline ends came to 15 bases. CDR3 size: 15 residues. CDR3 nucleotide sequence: TGTGCCAGCAGCACCGACGCGGGGTTTACAGATACGCAGTATTTT. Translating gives CASSTDAGFTDTQYF.

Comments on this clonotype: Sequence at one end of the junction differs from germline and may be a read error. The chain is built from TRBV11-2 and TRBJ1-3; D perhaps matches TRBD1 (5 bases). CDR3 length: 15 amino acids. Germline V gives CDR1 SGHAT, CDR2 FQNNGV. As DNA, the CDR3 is TGTGCCAGCAGCTTATTAAGGGGCTCTGGAAACAGCATATATTTT. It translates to CASSLLRGSGNSIYF.

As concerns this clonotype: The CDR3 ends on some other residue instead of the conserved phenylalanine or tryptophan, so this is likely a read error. CDR3 coding DNA: TGTGCCAGCAGCTTAGAAGGTCGCAGGAACACTGAAGCTTTCATT. It yields the protein CASSLEGRRNTEAFI. This chain uses TRBV11-2 with TRBJ1-1; D not resolved. Germline assignment: CDR1 SGHAT and CDR2 FQNNGV. The CDR3 covers 15 residues. The V gene lost 0 bases and the J gene lost 1 base, with 9 bases spanning the gap.

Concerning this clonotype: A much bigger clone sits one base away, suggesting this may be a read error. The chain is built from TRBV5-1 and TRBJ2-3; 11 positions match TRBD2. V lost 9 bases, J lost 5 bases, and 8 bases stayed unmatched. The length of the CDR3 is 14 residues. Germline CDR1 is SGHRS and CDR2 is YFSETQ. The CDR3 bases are TGCGCCACCAGTCAGGGACTAGCGGAAGATACGCAGTATTTT. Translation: CATSQGLAEDTQYF.

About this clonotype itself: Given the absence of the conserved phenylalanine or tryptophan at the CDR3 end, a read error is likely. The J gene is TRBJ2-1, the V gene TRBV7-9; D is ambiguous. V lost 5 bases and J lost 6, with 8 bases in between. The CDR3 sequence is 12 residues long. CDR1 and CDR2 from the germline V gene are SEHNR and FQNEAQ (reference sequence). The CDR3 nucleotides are TGTGCCAGCAGCGCTCACACCAATGAGCAGTTCATC. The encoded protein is CASSAHTNEQFI.

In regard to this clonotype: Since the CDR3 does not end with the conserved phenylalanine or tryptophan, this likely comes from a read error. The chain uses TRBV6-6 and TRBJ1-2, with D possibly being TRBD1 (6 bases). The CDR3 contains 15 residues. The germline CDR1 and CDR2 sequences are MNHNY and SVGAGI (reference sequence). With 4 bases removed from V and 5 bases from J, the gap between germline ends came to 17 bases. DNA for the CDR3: TGTGCCAGCAGTTGCAAGGGCCCAGGGGAGTATGGCTACACCTAC. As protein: CASSCKGPGEYGYTY.

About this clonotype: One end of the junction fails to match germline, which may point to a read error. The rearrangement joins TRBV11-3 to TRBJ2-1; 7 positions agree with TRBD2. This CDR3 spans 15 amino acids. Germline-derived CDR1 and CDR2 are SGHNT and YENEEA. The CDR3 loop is CTSQLASGLGNEQFF. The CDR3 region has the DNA TGTACCAGCCAGTTGGCTAGCGGCCTGGGAAATGAGCAGTTCTTC.